Listed here is a single T cell receptor beta chain. The V gene's germline CDR1 is SGHNT and CDR2 YENEEA. Trimming left V 5 bases short and J 3 bases short, with 13 bases between. The CDR3 has 14 residues. The sample originates from a study of neoadjuvant anti-PD-1 for oral cavity cancer. TCRdb keeps only in-frame clones here, not all; method: immunoSEQ multiplex PCR. The sample shows roughly 46,000 clones, 77% of them seen only once. This sample's time point: after neoadjuvant nivolumab, at surgical resection. The sample here was PBMCs, taken after nivolumab (anti-PD-1) treatment. The receptor was derived from a person aged 40-85 years with oral cavity squamous cell carcinoma. The chain recombines TRBV11-3 with TRBJ2-5, with a weak D call TRBD2 (5 bases). The CDR3 DNA is TGTGCCAGCAGCGTAGGCGGGCCCGAAGAGACCCAGTACTTC. Protein sequence: CASSVGGPEETQYF.